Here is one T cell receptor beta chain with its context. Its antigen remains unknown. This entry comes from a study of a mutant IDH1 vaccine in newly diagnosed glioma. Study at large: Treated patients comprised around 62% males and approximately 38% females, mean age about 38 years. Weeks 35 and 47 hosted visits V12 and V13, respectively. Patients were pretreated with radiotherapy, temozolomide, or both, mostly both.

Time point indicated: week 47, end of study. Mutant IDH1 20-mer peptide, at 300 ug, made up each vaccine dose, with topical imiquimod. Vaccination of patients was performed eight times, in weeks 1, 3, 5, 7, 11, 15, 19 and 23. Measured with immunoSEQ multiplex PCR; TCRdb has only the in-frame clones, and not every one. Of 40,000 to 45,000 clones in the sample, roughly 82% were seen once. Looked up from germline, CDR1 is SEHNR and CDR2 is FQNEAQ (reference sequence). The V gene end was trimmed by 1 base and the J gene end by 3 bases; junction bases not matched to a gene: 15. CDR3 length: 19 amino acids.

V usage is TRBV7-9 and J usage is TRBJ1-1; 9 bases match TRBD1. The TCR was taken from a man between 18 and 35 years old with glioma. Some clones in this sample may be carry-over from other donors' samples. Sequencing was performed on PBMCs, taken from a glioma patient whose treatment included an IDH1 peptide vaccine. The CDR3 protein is CASSLVMEEDRGMDTEAFF. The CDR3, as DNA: TGTGCCAGCAGCTTAGTCATGGAAGAGGACAGGGGAATGGACACTGAAGCTTTCTTT.